There are a few counts of the clone carrying this TCR beta chain. This sample is drawn from a study of blood T cell repertoires in COVID-19. CDR3 size: 15 residues. Germline CDR1 is LNHNV and CDR2 is YYDKDF (reference sequence). V dropped 1 base and J dropped 6 bases, with 13 bases sitting between them. In the authors' methods: Amplification with reference gene primers provided the estimates of nucleated cell counts. The assay was immunoSEQ multiplex PCR, and TCRdb's table has in-frame clones only and misses some. V and J calls and clone size follow that table, whereas D and trimming were derived from the DNA. The sample carries over 65,000 clones, roughly 85% recorded once.

The sample comprised peripheral blood. The chain is built from TRBV15 and TRBJ1-5, with unresolved D. This sequence originates from a man in his fifties with active or convalescent COVID-19. CDR3 sequence (DNA): TGTGCCACCAGCAGAGGCCTCGCCGGAGGTCAGCCCCAGCATTTT. Translated: CATSRGLAGGQPQHF.